Presented here are 26 T cell receptor beta chains from one specimen sequenced in a study of cytomegalovirus exposure and HLA in healthy donors. The PCR made use of 60 Vbeta and 13 Jbeta primers. Profiled with immunoSEQ multiplex PCR; TCRdb holds only in-frame clones, not every one. Of around 100,000 clones in the sample, 75% to 85% were seen once. Sequenced material: PBMCs. These receptors came from a young woman in good health and CMV-seropositive.

This chain connects TRBV6-5 to TRBJ1-2, with D maybe TRBD1 (6 bases). CDR1 and CDR2 (germline): MNHEY, SVGAGI. CDR3 length: 14 amino acids. V shed 5 bases and J shed 8 bases, with 18 bases lying between them. Written as DNA, the CDR3 is TGTGCCAGCAGTACAGACAGGAATTATTGGGGCTACACCTTC. Translating it yields CASSTDRNYWGYTF.

The chain employs TRBV9 and TRBJ2-7; the match to TRBD1 covers 12 bases. CDR3 size: 15 residues. V shed 4 bases, J shed 7 bases, and the junction held 9 bases outside the gene matches. Germline CDR1 reads SGDLS; CDR2 reads YYNGEE. The DNA of the CDR3 is TGTGCCAGCAGCTCCGACGGGACAGGGGGCCGGGAGCAGTACTTC. Translation: CASSSDGTGGREQYF.

Concerning this clone: An end of the junction does not agree with germline; a read error may underlie this. The genes are TRBV7-9 and TRBJ2-1, with TRBD2 matching over 7 bases. CDR1 and CDR2 (germline): SEHNR, FQNEAQ (reference sequence). The CDR3 covers 15 residues. CDR3 in DNA: TGTTCCAGCAATTTCTTGACTAGCTTTTACAATGAGCAGTTCTTC. Amino acid sequence: CSSNFLTSFYNEQFF.

This clone came up a few times. This chain connects TRBV27 to TRBJ1-2; TRBD1 might be the D (6 bases). The ends were cut back, 5 bases at V and 7 bases at J, with 20 bases in the middle. This CDR3 contains 15 residues. CDR1 is MNHEY, CDR2 SMNVEV, per germline (reference sequence). CDR3: CASSTRPGVPSGYTF. The CDR3 DNA is TGTGCCAGCAGTACCCGGCCAGGGGTCCCAAGTGGCTACACCTTC.

The table lists this clone with a few counts. The genes are TRBV9 and TRBJ1-3, with 8 bases that match TRBD1. Germline V gene sequence: CDR1 SGDLS, CDR2 YYNGEE. The CDR3 contains 14 residues. V lost 3 bases and J lost 3; bases outside the gene matches: 2. The CDR3 loop is CASSADRVGNTIYF. CDR3 coding DNA: TGTGCCAGCAGCGCGGACAGGGTTGGAAACACCATATATTTT.

This clone is a singleton in its sample. V is TRBV6-5 and J is TRBJ2-5, with a weak D call TRBD2 (6 bases). V lost 6 bases and J 5 bases, leaving 16 bases between the germline ends. The CDR3 consists of 14 residues. CDR1 MNHEY and CDR2 SVGAGI come from the germline V gene. Here the CDR3 reads CASRVIAVGETQYF. The DNA of the CDR3 is TGTGCCAGCAGGGTGATAGCGGTTGGGGAGACCCAGTACTTC.

The gene calls are TRBV7-9 and TRBJ2-7; D ambiguous. Deletions cut 4 bases from V and 5 bases from J, with 9 bases between. Germline CDR1 SEHNR, CDR2 FQNEAQ (reference sequence). This CDR3 spans 12 amino acids. The CDR3 region is CASSSLSDEQYF. The CDR3 bases are TGTGCCAGCAGCTCCCTTTCCGACGAGCAGTACTTC.

This chain joins TRBV28 and TRBJ2-7; D is perhaps TRBD2 (6 bases). This CDR3 spans 14 amino acids. The germline CDR1 and CDR2 sequences are MDHEN and SYDVKM. The ends were cut back, 7 bases at V and 2 bases at J, with 15 bases in the middle. The CDR3, as DNA: TGTGCCAGCATCGGGCGGGGCACCACCTACGAGCAGTACTTC. The encoded protein is CASIGRGTTYEQYF.

The chain has TRBV5-4 and TRBJ2-2; 7 bases align to TRBD1. CDR3 size: 16 residues. The V gene's germline CDR1 is SGHNT and CDR2 YYREEE (reference sequence). V lost 4 bases, J lost 0 bases, and 6 bases stayed unmatched. The CDR3: CASSLSGTANTGELFF. The CDR3 DNA is TGTGCCAGCAGCCTATCCGGGACAGCGAACACCGGGGAGCTGTTTTTT.

The rearrangement joins TRBV5-8 to TRBJ2-7; 9 nucleotides align to TRBD1. The CDR3 loop spans 15 amino acids. After removal of 4 bases from V and 3 bases from J, the junction contained 8 bases not matched to a gene. Germline lookup yields CDR1 SGHTS and CDR2 YDEGEE. CDR3 in amino acids: CASSPDGTGNYEQYF. The CDR3 nucleotides read TGTGCCAGCAGCCCAGACGGGACAGGGAACTACGAGCAGTACTTC.

The rearrangement joins TRBV5-1 to TRBJ2-5; D possibly corresponds to TRBD1 (5 bases). From germline, CDR1 is SGHRS and CDR2 YFSETQ. The V end lost 1 base, the J end lost 3 bases, and 19 bases lay between the germline ends. This CDR3 has 17 amino acids. CDR3 residues: CASSLNHKQDIEETQYF. The CDR3 DNA is TGCGCCAGCAGCTTGAATCATAAACAGGACATAGAAGAGACCCAGTACTTC.

The chain uses TRBV7-9 and TRBJ1-2, with TRBD1 matching over 11 bases. J lost 4 bases, V lost 1 base, and 2 bases had no gene match. In germline, CDR1 is SEHNR, CDR2 FQNEAQ (reference sequence). This CDR3 contains 15 residues. The CDR3 nucleotides read TGTGCCAGCAGCTTAGGGACAGGGGGCACCTATGGCTACACCTTC. Amino acids: CASSLGTGGTYGYTF.

This chain uses TRBV13 with TRBJ2-7, with D perhaps matching TRBD2 (6 bases). Germline assignment: CDR1 PRHDT and CDR2 FYEKMQ (reference sequence). The V end lost 4 bases, the J end lost 2 bases, and 12 bases lay between the germline ends. The CDR3 has 14 amino acids. The CDR3 nucleotides are TGTGCCAGCAGCTCCGGGACTGACGCCTACGAGCAGTACTTC. Encoded protein: CASSSGTDAYEQYF.

V gene TRBV11-2 combines with J gene TRBJ2-7; maybe TRBD1 (7 bases). From germline, CDR1 is SGHAT and CDR2 FQNNGV. The CDR3 totals 16 residues. The ends were cut back, 0 bases at V and 2 bases at J, with 14 bases in the middle. CDR3 DNA: TGTGCCAGCAGCTTAGAGGGGGGCAGGGGGGCCTACGAGCAGTACTTC. This gives the protein CASSLEGGRGAYEQYF.

This clone was seen once. This rearrangement joins TRBV7-3 to TRBJ2-5; the D gene is possibly TRBD2 (5 bases). V shed 5 bases and J shed 5 bases, with 12 bases lying between them. This CDR3 has 13 residues. The V gene's germline CDR1 is SGHTA and CDR2 FQGTGA. Here the CDR3 DNA reads TGTGCCAGCAGCAGGGAGTCCGGTGAGACCCAGTACTTC. This encodes CASSRESGETQYF.

The V gene is TRBV7-3, the J gene TRBJ2-5; possible D gene TRBD2, 6 bases. V was cut by 2 bases and J by 4 bases, with 14 bases left in between. CDR3 length: 15 amino acids. Germline CDR1 reads SGHTA; CDR2 reads FQGTGA. The CDR3 sequence: CASSLFGGTGETQYF. The DNA for the CDR3 is TGTGCCAGCAGCTTATTCGGCGGGACCGGAGAGACCCAGTACTTC.

The rearrangement links TRBV19 to TRBJ2-3, with 7 bases fitting TRBD1. The CDR3 is 14 amino acids. From germline, CDR1 is LNHDA and CDR2 SQIVND (reference sequence). J lost 4 bases, V lost 1 base, and 2 bases had no gene match. CDR3 loop: CASSIGQGPDTQYF. CDR3 nucleotides: TGTGCCAGTAGTATAGGACAGGGTCCAGATACGCAGTATTTT.

CDR3: CASSYWGGDEKLFF. The CDR3 coding sequence is TGTGCCAGCAGTTACTGGGGGGGGGATGAAAAACTGTTTTTT. V and J are TRBV6-5 and TRBJ1-4; possible D gene TRBD1, 5 bases. In germline, CDR1 is MNHEY, CDR2 SVGAGI. With 1 base removed from V and 6 bases from J, the gap between germline ends came to 9 bases. CDR3 length equals 14 residues.

Comments on this clone: A junction boundary mismatches the germline segment, possibly from a read error. V usage is TRBV7-7 and J usage is TRBJ2-1; no firm D call. This CDR3 spans 13 amino acids. The V gene's germline CDR1 is SSHAT and CDR2 FNYEAQ (reference sequence). Here the CDR3 DNA reads TGTGCTAGCAGCAGAATGGAGTACAATGAGCAGTTCTTC. It specifies CASSRMEYNEQFF.

The V and J genes are TRBV9 and TRBJ1-1; TRBD1 matches at 9 bases. V lost 3 bases, J lost 5 bases, and 5 bases stayed unmatched. Per the germline V gene, CDR1 is SGDLS and CDR2 is YYNGEE. This CDR3 contains 14 residues. The DNA for the CDR3 is TGTGCCAGCAGCGCAGACAGGGGGTTAACTGAAGCTTTCTTT. Translation gives CASSADRGLTEAFF.

The chain links TRBV4-1 to TRBJ2-3, with 12 nucleotides matching TRBD2. V was clipped by 5 bases and J by 3 bases; unmatched bases: 12. Germline CDR1 and CDR2: MGHRA and YSYEKL. The CDR3 consists of 18 residues. The CDR3 sequence is CASSTRGGLAGGTDTQYF. CDR3 bases: TGCGCCAGCAGCACAAGAGGCGGGCTAGCGGGAGGGACAGATACGCAGTATTTT.

This chain uses TRBV9 with TRBJ1-1; tentatively, D is TRBD1 (5 bases). Germline loops: CDR1 SGDLS, CDR2 YYNGEE. This CDR3 has 14 amino acids. V was shortened by 3 bases and J by 1 base, with 10 bases between the two germline ends. CDR3 region: CASSAEGANTEAFF. For the CDR3, the DNA is TGTGCCAGCAGCGCTGAAGGGGCGAACACTGAAGCTTTCTTT.

The chain carries TRBV25-1 and TRBJ1-5; possible D gene TRBD1, 5 bases. This CDR3 is 15 amino acids long. V was trimmed by 1 base and J by 5 bases, leaving 12 bases between them. CDR1 MGHDK and CDR2 SYGVNS come from the germline V gene. DNA of the CDR3: TGTGCCAGCAGTGAATCGGGGGGTTTCGATCAGCCCCAGCATTTT. Protein sequence: CASSESGGFDQPQHF. The whole variable domain, remainder taken from reference TRBV25-1 and TRBJ1-5, is EADIYQTPRYLVIGTGKKITLECSQTMGHDKMYWYQQDPGMELHLIHYSYGVNSTEKGDLSSESTVSRIRTEHFPLTLESARPSHTSQYLCASSESGGFDQPQHFGDGTRLSIL.

For the CDR3, the DNA is TGTGCCAGCACACCCAGAGGGTTCTATGGCTACACCTTC. Translation gives CASTPRGFYGYTF. V gene TRBV7-8 combines with J gene TRBJ1-2; D gene uncertain. The V gene's germline CDR1 is SGHVS and CDR2 FQNEAQ. CDR3 length equals 13 residues. Trimming removed 7 bases from V and 4 bases from J, with 13 bases in between.

A few counts support this clone. This chain uses TRBV27 with TRBJ1-2; tentatively, D is TRBD1 (6 bases). The CDR3 consists of 14 residues. V lost 3 bases, J lost 7 bases, and 15 bases lay in between. The germline gives CDR1 MNHEY, CDR2 SMNVEV (reference sequence). CDR3 loop: CASSFRGRGSGYTF. The CDR3 nucleotides are TGTGCCAGCAGTTTCCGTGGCAGGGGAAGTGGCTACACCTTC.

This rearrangement joins TRBV12-5 to TRBJ2-1; D possibly corresponds to TRBD1 (6 bases). Trimming left V 3 bases short and J 1 base short, with 13 bases between. The CDR3 is 16 residues long. The germline V gene has CDR1 LGHNT and CDR2 FRNRAP. The CDR3 DNA follows: TGTGCTAGTGGTTTTAGCCTTAGGGGGTCCTACAATGAGCAGTTCTTC. It is translated as CASGFSLRGSYNEQFF.